This T cell receptor beta chain is from a study of tumor-infiltrating lymphocytes in primary liver carcinoma. Starting from around 500 ng of total RNA, TCR beta cDNA was produced with a primer in the constant region. Three nested multiplex PCR rounds of slightly modified ARM-PCR generated TCR beta libraries. TRBV1-TRBV30 forward primers paired with a C-beta reverse primer were used in the first two PCR rounds, which ran about 11 cycles each. MiXCR was run by TCRdb on the multiplex PCR reads, yielding one entry per CDR3 protein. The sample has fewer than 350,000 distinct CDR3 sequences; more than 55% are singletons. Unsorted whole blood yielded blood RNA, and germline DNA was extracted as well. Treatment-naive at the time, the patients had chronic HBV infection. The germline V gene has CDR1 SGHNT and CDR2 YENEEA. There are 13 residues in the CDR3. V lost 10 bases and J lost 3, with 15 bases in between.

The V call is TRBV11-3, the J call TRBJ1-1; D uncertain. Material: peripheral blood. This TCR derives from a man in his forties with primary liver carcinoma and hepatitis B virus infection. CDR3 residues: CANNSSTYTEAFF. The CDR3 DNA reads TGTGCCAACAACTCCTCTACGTACACTGAAGCTTTCTTT.